One sample yielded the 31 T cell receptor beta chains listed below, sequenced in a study of lymphopenia after photon versus proton radiotherapy. The assay was immunoSEQ multiplex PCR, and TCRdb's table has in-frame clones only and misses some. In the table there are 68,000 or so clones, roughly 88% of which are singletons. The material sequenced was peripheral blood, taken from a patient treated with photon-based radiotherapy. The source of these receptors is a woman aged 70-85 years with pancreatic cancer.

A single count supports this clone. The rearrangement uses TRBV28 and TRBJ1-5; D might be TRBD1 (5 bases). Between the trimmed V and J ends, which lost 3 bases and 7 bases, there was a span of 16 bases. Germline loops: CDR1 MDHEN, CDR2 SYDVKM. This CDR3 has 15 residues. CDR3 amino acids: CASSFLSRRDQPQHF. CDR3 DNA sequence: TGTGCCAGCAGTTTCCTTTCACGTAGGGACCAGCCCCAGCATTTT. The full variable domain, in which reference TRBV28 and TRBJ1-5 provide the parts outside the CDR3, is DVKVTQSSRYLVKRTGEKVFLECVQDMDHENMFWYRQDPGLGLRLIYFSYDVKMKEKGDIPEGYSVSREKKERFSLILESASTNQTSMYLCASSFLSRRDQPQHFGDGTRLSIL.

This clone came up once. The gene calls are TRBV5-1 and TRBJ1-2; D might be TRBD1 (5 bases). Germline CDR1 is SGHRS and CDR2 is YFSETQ. The CDR3 consists of 14 residues. The V end lost 1 base, the J end lost 2 bases, and 9 bases lay between the germline ends. The CDR3 DNA follows: TGCGCCAGCAGCTTGATGGGGCAGAACTATGGCTACACCTTC. Protein product: CASSLMGQNYGYTF.

The chain recombines TRBV28 with TRBJ1-5; D might be TRBD1 (6 bases). Trimming pared 3 bases from V and 9 bases from J, leaving 15 bases between. CDR1 is MDHEN, CDR2 SYDVKM, per germline. The CDR3 contains 14 residues. The CDR3 loop reads CASSFTGPKWPQHF. Written as DNA, the CDR3 is TGTGCCAGCAGTTTCACAGGGCCCAAATGGCCCCAGCATTTT.

This clone occurred once. The genes are TRBV11-3 and TRBJ2-1, with D possibly TRBD2 on 5 matching bases. V gave up 5 bases and J gave up 12 bases, with 17 bases separating them. The CDR3 is 13 amino acids. Germline loops: CDR1 SGHNT, CDR2 YENEEA. The CDR3 loop is CASSTGERERQFF. CDR3 in DNA: TGTGCCAGCAGCACCGGGGAGAGGGAACGGCAGTTCTTC.

A single count supports this clone. Here the CDR3 reads CASSEGQGNEKLFF. The DNA for the CDR3 is TGTGCCAGCAGCGAGGGACAGGGTAATGAAAAACTGTTTTTT. The V call is TRBV9, the J call TRBJ1-4; 9 bases match TRBD1. Trimming at V came to 3 bases and at J to 4 bases, leaving 1 base not matched to a gene. The CDR3 contains 14 residues. Germline loops: CDR1 SGDLS, CDR2 YYNGEE.

The chain uses TRBV19 and TRBJ2-5, with D possibly TRBD2 on 5 matching bases. Germline CDR1 reads LNHDA; CDR2 reads SQIVND (reference sequence). The length of the CDR3 is 11 residues. V was clipped by 6 bases and J by 5 bases, with 7 bases between them. CDR3 sequence: CASSERETQYF. For the CDR3, the DNA is TGTGCCAGTAGCGAGCGGGAGACCCAGTACTTC.

The chain employs TRBV25-1 and TRBJ2-3, with 11 bases identical to TRBD1. CDR3 length: 15 residues. Looked up from germline, CDR1 is MGHDK and CDR2 is SYGVNS. J gave up 4 bases and V 3 bases, and 3 bases lay outside the gene matches. The CDR3 DNA reads TGTGCCAGCAGTGAGGGGGACAGGGGGGCAGATACGCAGTATTTT. Its translation is CASSEGDRGADTQYF.

This chain connects TRBV28 to TRBJ1-3; D is unresolved. Between the trimmed V and J ends, which lost 6 bases and 5 bases, there was a span of 8 bases. This CDR3 has 12 amino acids. The germline gives CDR1 MDHEN, CDR2 SYDVKM. Here the CDR3 DNA reads TGTGCCAGCAGCCCCCTCCGAAACACCATATATTTT. Protein product: CASSPLRNTIYF.

V usage is TRBV11-3 and J usage is TRBJ2-2, with 10 nucleotides matching TRBD1. The CDR3 covers 17 residues. The germline gives CDR1 SGHNT, CDR2 YENEEA. The trim removed 5 bases at V and 6 bases at J, leaving 12 bases unmatched. The CDR3 region is CASSGGTGDLLAGELFF. The CDR3 region has the DNA TGTGCCAGCAGCGGAGGGACAGGGGACCTTCTGGCCGGGGAGCTGTTTTTT.

The rearrangement uses TRBV6-6 and TRBJ2-1; TRBD2 agrees at 9 bases. CDR1 and CDR2 from the germline V gene are MNHNY and SVGAGI (reference sequence). The CDR3 has 15 residues. Unmatched junction bases numbered 12, after V lost 6 bases and J lost 9 bases. In DNA form, the CDR3 reads TGTGCCAGCAGCCCCTTAGCGGGAGTAGGATCTGAGCAGTTCTTC. Translated, it gives CASSPLAGVGSEQFF.

This clone was observed a single time. The chain uses TRBV5-1 and TRBJ2-7, with 8 bases identical to TRBD2. In germline, CDR1 is SGHRS, CDR2 YFSETQ. This CDR3 is built from 14 residues. With V trimmed by 4 bases and J by 5 bases, 8 bases remained unmatched. DNA of the CDR3: TGCGCCAGCAGCCAACGACTAGCGTCTAACGAGCAGTACTTC. As protein: CASSQRLASNEQYF.

The genes are TRBV4-3 and TRBJ2-1; D ambiguous. V was cut by 0 bases and J by 1 base, with 7 bases left in between. The CDR3 has 15 amino acids. Germline CDR1 is LGHNA and CDR2 is YSLEER. CDR3 bases: TGCGCCAGCAGCCAAGACCTATTTTCCTACAATGAGCAGTTCTTC. This translates into CASSQDLFSYNEQFF.

The chain combines TRBV6-5 with TRBJ2-7; TRBD1 matches at 12 bases. This CDR3 is 15 amino acids long. CDR1 and CDR2 (germline): MNHEY, SVGAGI. V shed 2 bases and J 6 bases; nucleotides not matched to a gene: 5. The CDR3 reads CASSYERDRGLEQYF. CDR3 coding DNA: TGTGCCAGCAGTTACGAGAGGGACAGGGGGCTCGAGCAGTACTTC.

The table lists this clone with a count of one. The rearrangement uses TRBV15 and TRBJ2-5; 7 bases align to TRBD1. V was clipped by 0 bases and J by 2 bases; unmatched bases: 6. Per germline, CDR1 LNHNV and CDR2 YYDKDF (reference sequence). This CDR3 has 16 amino acids. The CDR3 bases are TGTGCCACCAGCAGAGATTTGGGACAGCTACAAGAGACCCAGTACTTC. Residues: CATSRDLGQLQETQYF.

The chain employs TRBV7-2 and TRBJ2-7; no definite D call. This CDR3 comprises 16 residues. Germline V gives CDR1 SGHTA, CDR2 FQGNSA. Trimming took off 1 base at V and 0 bases at J, with 13 bases between the two ends. In DNA, the CDR3 is TGTGCCAGCAGCTTAGGAGGCGGTTTCAGCTCCTACGAGCAGTACTTC. As protein: CASSLGGGFSSYEQYF.

CDR3 residues: CASSPARWREQYF. Here the CDR3 DNA reads TGTGCCAGCAGCCCCGCCAGGTGGCGTGAGCAGTACTTC. V usage is TRBV6-5 and J usage is TRBJ2-7; D uncertain. The V gene lost 6 bases and the J gene lost 7 bases, with 16 bases spanning the gap. Germline loops: CDR1 MNHEY, CDR2 SVGAGI. CDR3 length equals 13 residues.

The J gene is TRBJ2-2, the V gene TRBV4-3; D is possibly TRBD2 (5 bases). In germline, CDR1 is LGHNA, CDR2 YSLEER. This CDR3 spans 16 amino acids. V lost 0 bases and J lost 4, with 12 bases in between. CDR3 region: CASSQDPSGLTGELFF. CDR3 DNA: TGCGCCAGCAGCCAAGATCCGAGCGGACTCACCGGGGAGCTGTTTTTT.

There are a few counts of this clone. The chain has TRBV14 and TRBJ2-5; no firm D call. Germline lookup yields CDR1 SGHDN and CDR2 FVKESK. Trimming took off 0 bases at V and 7 bases at J, with 9 bases between the two ends. The CDR3 consists of 13 residues. The CDR3 is CASSQDRRLTQYF. CDR3 sequence (DNA): TGTGCCAGCAGCCAAGACCGTAGGCTGACCCAGTACTTC.

CDR3 residues: CARGYTKNIQYF. The CDR3 DNA follows: TGTGCCAGAGGGTATACCAAAAACATTCAGTACTTC. The chain joins TRBV28 to TRBJ2-4; D remains ambiguous. CDR1 MDHEN and CDR2 SYDVKM come from the germline V gene. The CDR3 covers 12 residues. V lost 9 bases, J lost 2 bases, and 8 bases lay in between. Full variable domain (remainder filled in from reference TRBV28 and TRBJ2-4): DVKVTQSSRYLVKRTGEKVFLECVQDMDHENMFWYRQDPGLGLRLIYFSYDVKMKEKGDIPEGYSVSREKKERFSLILESASTNQTSMYLCARGYTKNIQYFGAGTRLSVL.

The chain couples TRBV2 to TRBJ2-3, with 7 nucleotides matching TRBD1. This CDR3 contains 14 residues. CDR1 and CDR2 from the germline V gene are SNHLY and FYNNEI. V gave up 4 bases and J gave up 5 bases; unmatched junction bases: 6. The CDR3 region is CASSGRQGGDTQYF. CDR3 coding DNA: TGTGCCAGCAGTGGTAGACAGGGTGGAGATACGCAGTATTTT. Using reference TRBV2 and TRBJ2-3 for the parts outside the CDR3, the full variable domain is EPEVTQTPSHQVTQMGQEVILRCVPISNHLYFYWYRQILGQKVEFLVSFYNNEISEKSEIFDDQFSVERPDGSNFTLKIRSTKLEDSAMYFCASSGRQGGDTQYFGPGTRLTVL.

The V call is TRBV11-1, the J call TRBJ2-3; D remains unclear. Trimming left V 1 base short and J 6 bases short, with 17 bases between. The CDR3 spans 16 residues. The germline V gene has CDR1 SGHAT and CDR2 FQDESV (reference sequence). This chain's CDR3 is CASSLGLRTHTDTQYF. CDR3 coding DNA: TGTGCCAGCAGCTTAGGTCTGCGCACACATACCGATACGCAGTATTTT.

This clone turned up a few times. The V gene is TRBV5-6, the J gene TRBJ2-7; 8 nucleotides match TRBD2. The CDR3 runs 13 residues. Per germline, CDR1 SGHDT and CDR2 YYEEEE. With V trimmed by 4 bases and J by 7 bases, 7 bases remained unmatched. The CDR3 spells CASSRGTSAEQYF. CDR3 in DNA: TGTGCCAGCAGCCGCGGGACTAGTGCTGAGCAGTACTTC.

The chain joins TRBV5-4 to TRBJ2-5, with 8 bases that match TRBD2. CDR1 and CDR2 from the germline V gene are SGHNT and YYREEE (reference sequence). The V segment lost 2 bases and the J segment 1 base; nucleotides outside the gene matches: 4. The CDR3 covers 15 residues. The CDR3 DNA is TGTGCCAGCAGCTTACCAAGCGGGAGCCAAGAGACCCAGTACTTC. Translating gives CASSLPSGSQETQYF.

This chain joins TRBV4-3 and TRBJ2-7; 7 bases line up with TRBD1. From germline, CDR1 is LGHNA and CDR2 YSLEER. CDR3 length equals 14 residues. Trimming cost V 4 bases and J 2 bases; bases outside gene matches: 5. CDR3 DNA: TGCGCCAGCAGCCGCGACAGGGCTACCTACGAGCAGTACTTC. It codes for CASSRDRATYEQYF.

This chain uses TRBV2 with TRBJ2-7; 11 bases are a match to TRBD1. The germline gives CDR1 SNHLY, CDR2 FYNNEI. The CDR3 runs 13 residues. V was clipped by 6 bases and J by 3 bases; unmatched bases: 1. The CDR3 is CASRDRGLYEQYF. In DNA, the CDR3 is TGTGCCAGCAGGGACAGGGGGCTCTACGAGCAGTACTTC. Using reference TRBV2 and TRBJ2-7 for the parts outside the CDR3, the full variable domain is EPEVTQTPSHQVTQMGQEVILRCVPISNHLYFYWYRQILGQKVEFLVSFYNNEISEKSEIFDDQFSVERPDGSNFTLKIRSTKLEDSAMYFCASRDRGLYEQYFGPGTRLTVT.

This chain links TRBV18 with TRBJ1-1; a possible D gene is TRBD1 (5 bases). The CDR3 contains 14 residues. The ends were cut back, 3 bases at V and 6 bases at J, with 14 bases in the middle. The germline CDR1 and CDR2 sequences are KGHSH and LQKENI. CDR3 DNA: TGTGCCAGCTCACCTGAGAGACCACAGGCTGAAGCTTTCTTT. Translation: CASSPERPQAEAFF.

The CDR3 DNA reads TGCGCCAGCAGCCCCAGCCACAGGGGCGTTTCTGGAAACACCATATATTTT. The encoded protein is CASSPSHRGVSGNTIYF. The chain uses TRBV4-3 and TRBJ1-3, with 7 bases identical to TRBD1. V dropped 4 bases and J dropped 1; count of bases not matched to a gene: 10. CDR3 length: 17 amino acids. The germline gives CDR1 LGHNA, CDR2 YSLEER.

This chain connects TRBV19 to TRBJ2-7, with 7 bases aligning to TRBD1. The J segment lost 3 bases and the V segment lost 5 bases, leaving 4 bases of the junction unmatched. This CDR3 contains 13 residues. The germline CDR1 and CDR2 sequences are LNHDA and SQIVND (reference sequence). CDR3 region: CASSRGQLYEQYF. In DNA, the CDR3 is TGTGCCAGTAGTCGGGGACAGCTCTACGAGCAGTACTTC.

The chain employs TRBV7-3 and TRBJ2-7, with a tentative D call TRBD2 (5 bases). Deletions cut 4 bases from V and 1 base from J, with 8 bases between. Germline V lookup: CDR1 SGHTA, CDR2 FQGTGA. The CDR3 sequence is 13 residues long. CDR3 in amino acids: CASSSGSSYEQYF. CDR3 sequence (DNA): TGTGCCAGCAGCTCTGGGAGTTCCTACGAGCAGTACTTC.

The chain carries TRBV6-6 and TRBJ2-7; 8 bases align to TRBD2. Germline V lookup: CDR1 MNHNY, CDR2 SVGAGI (reference sequence). The V gene end was trimmed by 8 bases and the J gene end by 6 bases; junction bases not matched to a gene: 9. The CDR3 sequence is 13 residues long. CDR3 coding DNA: TGTGCCAGCTCCCCCCCGGGGGGGCGCGAGCAGTACTTC. Amino acid sequence: CASSPPGGREQYF.

The chain employs TRBV5-1 and TRBJ2-1; 7 positions agree with TRBD2. The germline V gene has CDR1 SGHRS and CDR2 YFSETQ. The trim removed 6 bases at V and 0 bases at J, leaving 3 bases unmatched. The CDR3 is 14 amino acids. The CDR3 sequence: CASTREVSYNEQFF. CDR3 DNA: TGCGCCAGCACTCGGGAGGTCTCCTACAATGAGCAGTTCTTC.